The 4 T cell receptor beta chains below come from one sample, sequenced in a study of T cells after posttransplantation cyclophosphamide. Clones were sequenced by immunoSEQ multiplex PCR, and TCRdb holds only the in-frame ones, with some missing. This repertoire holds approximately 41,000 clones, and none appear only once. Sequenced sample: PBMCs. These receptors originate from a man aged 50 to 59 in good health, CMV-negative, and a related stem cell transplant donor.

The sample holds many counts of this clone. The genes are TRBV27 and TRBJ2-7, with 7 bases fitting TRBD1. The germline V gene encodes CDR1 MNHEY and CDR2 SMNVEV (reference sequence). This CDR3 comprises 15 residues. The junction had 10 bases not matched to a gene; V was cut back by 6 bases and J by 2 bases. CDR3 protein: CASSPAAGGPYEQYF. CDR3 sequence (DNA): TGTGCCAGCAGCCCCGCGGCAGGGGGTCCCTACGAGCAGTACTTC.

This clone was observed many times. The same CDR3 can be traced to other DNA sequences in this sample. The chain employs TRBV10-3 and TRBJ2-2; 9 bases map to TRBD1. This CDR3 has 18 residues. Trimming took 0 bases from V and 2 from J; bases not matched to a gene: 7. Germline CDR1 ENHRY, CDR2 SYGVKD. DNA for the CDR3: TGTGCCATCAGTGAGTCGGCGGGACAGGGAGGAAACACCGGGGAGCTGTTTTTT. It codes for CAISESAGQGGNTGELFF.

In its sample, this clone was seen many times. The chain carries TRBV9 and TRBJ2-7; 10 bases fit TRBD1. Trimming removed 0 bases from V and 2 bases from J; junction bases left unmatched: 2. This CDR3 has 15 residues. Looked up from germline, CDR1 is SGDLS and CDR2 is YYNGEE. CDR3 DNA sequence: TGTGCCAGCAGCGTAGGGACAGGGGGTACCTACGAGCAGTACTTC. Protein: CASSVGTGGTYEQYF. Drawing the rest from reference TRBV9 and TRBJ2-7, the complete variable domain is DSGVTQTPKHLITATGQRVTLRCSPRSGDLSVYWYQQSLDQGLQFLIQYYNGEERAKGNILERFSAQQFPDLHSELNLSSLELGDSALYFCASSVGTGGTYEQYFGPGTRLTVT.

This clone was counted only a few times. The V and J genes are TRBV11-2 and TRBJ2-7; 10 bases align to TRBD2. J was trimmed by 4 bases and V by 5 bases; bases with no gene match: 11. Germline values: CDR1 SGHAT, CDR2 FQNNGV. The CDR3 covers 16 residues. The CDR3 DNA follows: TGTGCCAGCAGCAGAGGACTAGCGGAAGGTCTTTACGAGCAGTACTTC. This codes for CASSRGLAEGLYEQYF.